These 5 T cell receptor beta chains originate from one sample sequenced in a study of HIV-infected patients and healthy controls. MiXCR, applied by TCRdb to the 5' RACE reads, yields one record per CDR3 protein. Of 65,000 to 70,000 distinct CDR3 sequences in the sample, about a sixth are singletons; the top ten hold around 5.9%. The sequencing input was CD4+ T cells from blood. The receptors here all came from a human donor in good health.

This clonotype was detected many times. The genes are TRBV5-4 and TRBJ2-7; TRBD1 agrees at 8 bases. V was clipped by 3 bases and J by 3 bases; unmatched bases: 2. Germline V gives CDR1 SGHNT, CDR2 YYREEE (reference sequence). This CDR3 is built from 13 residues. CDR3 sequence: CASSSGQGYEQYF. The CDR3 bases are TGTGCCAGCAGCTCCGGACAGGGCTACGAGCAGTACTTC.

This clonotype was detected only a few times. This rearrangement joins TRBV27 to TRBJ2-5; D unclear. V shed 5 bases and J shed 2 bases, with 12 bases lying between them. From germline, CDR1 is MNHEY and CDR2 SMNVEV (reference sequence). CDR3 length: 14 residues. CDR3 loop: CASSPGSFQETQYF. The CDR3 coding sequence is TGTGCCAGCAGTCCGGGTTCCTTTCAAGAGACCCAGTACTTC.

The chain combines TRBV7-3 with TRBJ2-1, with 10 bases aligning to TRBD2. The CDR3 has 17 amino acids. Germline CDR1 reads SGHTA; CDR2 reads FQGTGA. V shed 5 bases, J shed 7 bases, and the junction held 14 bases outside the gene matches. The CDR3 DNA reads TGTGCCAGCAGCCGGACAACATTAGCGGGGGGAGTAAATGAGCAGTTCTTC. Its protein is CASSRTTLAGGVNEQFF.

The rearrangement uses TRBV20-1 and TRBJ1-2; weak D call: TRBD1 (5 bases). The V gene lost 5 bases and the J gene lost 8 bases, with 15 bases spanning the gap. The germline CDR1 and CDR2 sequences are DFQATT and SNEGSKA (reference sequence). This CDR3 is 12 amino acids long. The CDR3 sequence: CSARPGTGGYTF. CDR3 sequence (DNA): TGCAGTGCTCGTCCAGGGACGGGCGGCTACACCTTC.

The V call is TRBV12-3 or TRBV12-4, the J call TRBJ2-1; D gene unclear. This CDR3 is 15 amino acids long. The V gene lost 5 bases and the J gene lost 0 bases, with 11 bases spanning the gap. DNA for the CDR3: TGTGCCAGCAGTCCAAGCTGGAGCTCCTACAATGAGCAGTTCTTC. It codes for CASSPSWSSYNEQFF.